This TCR beta chain was recorded in a study of vaccination effects on CD4 cells after COVID-19. Clones were read by immunoSEQ multiplex PCR, and TCRdb kept only the in-frame ones, dropping some. The profile covers 55,000 or so clones, with around 67% appearing a single time and 18% taken by the ten largest. Study-level findings and limits: Both infection-induced and vaccine-induced clones contracted markedly at late post-vaccination timepoints.

The ViraFEST assay expanded antigen-specific CD4+ T cells with viral peptide pools before sequencing. Subsequent to a culture period of around eleven days, CD4+ T cells were isolated. Among the vaccine recipients, none had a prior SARS-CoV-2 infection, and nucleocapsid antibodies were negative. A half-medium replacement with IL-2 medium was carried out on days 3 and 7. There are 14 residues in the CDR3. The V and J ends lost 4 bases and 7 bases respectively, with 16 bases between them. Germline CDR1 SNHLY, CDR2 FYNNEI. Concerning this clone itself: Its specificity is not known.

V gene TRBV2 combines with J gene TRBJ1-1; tentative D call: TRBD1 (6 bases). The receptor was derived from a human donor who received a COVID-19 vaccine. The source material was CD4+ T cells from PBMCs cultured with SARS-CoV-2 spike peptides, sampled before COVID-19 vaccination. This chain's CDR3 is CASSVTGAQGEAFF. CDR3 sequence (DNA): TGTGCCAGCAGTGTCACGGGGGCGCAGGGTGAAGCTTTCTTT.